This TCR beta chain was identified during a study of T cells in Graves' hyperthyroidism and ophthalmopathy. Per germline, CDR1 MNHEY and CDR2 SMNVEV (reference sequence). The CDR3 totals 14 residues. V was pared by 4 bases and J by 8 bases, with 7 bases of the junction left unmatched. RNA transcripts served as the template for amplifying TCR beta CDR3 regions. TCR CDR3 regions were first amplified by RT-PCR with HTBI primers. In TCRdb, the multiplex PCR reads were re-called with MiXCR into one record per CDR3 protein. The table records a few hundred thousand distinct CDR3 sequences, approximately 13% of them present only once.

The sequenced sample consisted of blood. V gene TRBV27 combines with J gene TRBJ2-1; TRBD1 agrees at 8 bases. The receptor comes from a woman aged 40 to 49 with Graves' ophthalmopathy. The CDR3 DNA is TGTGCCAGCAGTTCCCGGGACAGGTATCATGAGCAGTTCTTC. Its protein is CASSSRDRYHEQFF.